The TCR beta chain described here comes from a study of T-cell memory formation after mild COVID-19 (dated by TCRdb to the early 2020s). About the investigation overall: TCR sequence clusters from the two donors were largely donor specific. In a couple of donors, T-cell clones that expanded and contracted after mild COVID-19 were tracked by sequencing TCRalpha and TCRbeta repertoires over time. The cohort comprised two young, previously healthy adult volunteers, one female and one male. The investigation overall reported the following: Contracting CD4+ clones appeared mostly in the CM and EM memory subsets, whereas CD8+ clones were enriched in EMRA. SARS-CoV-2 specificity was not confirmed for the second-wave clones peaking on day 37. The detection of some responding clones in pre-infection memory suggests that pre-existing cross-reactive memory T cells joined the SARS-CoV-2 response. The study covered only a couple of mild cases, and larger cohorts including severe cases with pre-infection samples were considered necessary. Clones that contracted from day 15 to 85 showed balanced CD4/CD8 phenotypes, whereas a second wave of clones that expanded from day 15 to 37 leaned towards CD4+.

With respect to this clonotype: Its antigen has not been determined. No base quality values were provided; no much bigger clone lies one nucleotide off.

PBMCs were isolated by Ficoll-Paque density gradient centrifugation. V is trimmed back by 8 bases and J by 1 base, and the junction contains 10 bases that no gene match accounts for. The germline V gene encodes CDR1 MNHEY and CDR2 SVGAGI. The CDR3, from cysteine to phenylalanine, totals 16 residues. CDR3 DNA only is kept here, 48 bases in frame from base 1. The sequencer was an Illumina NovaSeq 6000. cDNA libraries for TCRalpha and TCRbeta were prepared by 5'RACE using constant-segment primers, with sample barcodes and unique molecular identifiers added. Trizol reagent was used to extract RNA from every sample. The libraries were amplified in two PCR steps, and the second step added a second sample barcode and Illumina TruSeq adapters. Sequencing of the libraries was done on an Illumina NovaSeq, producing 2 x 150 bp paired-end reads. As for how the authors treated the data: Demultiplexing of reads and collapsing into UMI-guided consensus sequences were performed with migec v1.2.7. Using mixcr v2.1.11, the UMI consensuses were aligned to TRA and TRB V and J templates and assembled into clonotypes. A clonotype was counted as expanded or contracted only if both edgeR and NoisET called the change significant, with noise models trained on biological replicates. For edgeR calls, a false discovery rate-adjusted p below 0.01 and a log2 fold-change threshold of 1 were applied. As an exploratory analysis of dynamics, PCA with hierarchical clustering was applied to max-normalized trajectories of the 1000 most abundant clonotypes. The CD4 or CD8 phenotype of responding clones was assigned using the separately sequenced CD4+ and CD8+ repertoires. TCRdb's own reprocessing of the public reads used fastp at Q25 and MiXCR and kept productive beta chains. Rows merge per CDR3 protein into single entries with the most common DNA and genes. The V and J calls come from TCRdb's annotation, not from the publication. The sample table contains hundreds of thousands of distinct CDR3 sequences; only one count was recorded for about 16% of them. The ten largest clones add up to around a fifth of the sample.

Source material: PBMCs or a T cell subset sorted from them (not recorded which). This TCR was sampled from a man younger than 35 who had mild COVID-19 (a few samples of this study predate the infection). The sample titles of this study are shuffled in the database, so cell type and time point are left out; the donor was told from shared clones. The V and J segments used are TRBV6-5 and TRBJ2-7, and 11 junctional nucleotides match TRBD2. The DNA reads TGTGCCAGCGGGACCAATCTAGCGGGGGGATCCTACGAGCAGTACTTC. It translates to CASGTNLAGGSYEQYF.